This TCR beta chain was sequenced in a study of graft-versus-host responses after intestinal transplantation. In regard to this clone: Its matching antigen is unknown.

In germline, CDR1 is MNHEY, CDR2 SMNVEV (reference sequence). The CDR3 totals 13 residues. The V and J ends lost 1 base and 8 bases respectively, with 11 bases between them. General study findings and limits: Declines in HvG clones occurring early post-transplant were associated with peak circulating GvH clone levels.

Profiling relied on immunoSEQ multiplex PCR, and the TCRdb table lists in-frame clones only, not all of them. Of fewer than 85,000 clones in the sample, 90% to 95% were seen once. This TCR came from a human donor who received an intestinal transplant. The sample was unstimulated CD8+ T cells sorted from spleen or lymph node cells, taken before intestinal transplant. This sequence joins TRBV27 and TRBJ1-2; TRBD1 is a possible D gene (6 bases). The chain's CDR3 is CASSLYGGQGYTF. CDR3 bases: TGTGCCAGCAGTTTATACGGGGGGCAAGGCTACACCTTC.